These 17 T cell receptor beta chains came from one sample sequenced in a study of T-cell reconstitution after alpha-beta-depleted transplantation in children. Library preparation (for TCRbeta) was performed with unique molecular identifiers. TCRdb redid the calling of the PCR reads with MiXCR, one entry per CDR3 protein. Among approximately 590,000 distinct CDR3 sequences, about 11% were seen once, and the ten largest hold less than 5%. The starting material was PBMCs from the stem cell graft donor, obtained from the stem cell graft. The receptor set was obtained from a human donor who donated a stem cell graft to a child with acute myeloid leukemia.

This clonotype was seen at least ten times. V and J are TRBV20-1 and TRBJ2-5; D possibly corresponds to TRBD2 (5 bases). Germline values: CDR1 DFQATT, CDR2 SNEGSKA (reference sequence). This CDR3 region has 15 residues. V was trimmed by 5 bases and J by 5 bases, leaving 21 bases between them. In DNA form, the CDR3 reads TGCAGTGCTCGCCCCATAAGCGGCTTGGGCGAGACCCAGTACTTC. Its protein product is CSARPISGLGETQYF.

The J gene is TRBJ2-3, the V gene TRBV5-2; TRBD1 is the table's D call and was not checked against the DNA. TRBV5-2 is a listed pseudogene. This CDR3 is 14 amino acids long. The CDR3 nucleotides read TGTGCCATGGGCCCCGGGCTCTCCACAGATACGCAGTATTTT. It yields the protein CAMGPGLSTDTQYF.

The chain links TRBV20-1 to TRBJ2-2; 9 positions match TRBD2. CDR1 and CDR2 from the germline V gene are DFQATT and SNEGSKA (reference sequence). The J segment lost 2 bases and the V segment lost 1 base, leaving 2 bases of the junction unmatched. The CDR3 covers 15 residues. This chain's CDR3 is CSARGSGRNTGELFF. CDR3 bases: TGCAGTGCTAGAGGTAGCGGGAGAAACACCGGGGAGCTGTTTTTT.

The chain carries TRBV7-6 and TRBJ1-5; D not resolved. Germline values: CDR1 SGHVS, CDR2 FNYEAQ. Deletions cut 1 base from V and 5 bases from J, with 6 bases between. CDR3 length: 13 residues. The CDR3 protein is CASSLEPYQPQHF. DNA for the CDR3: TGTGCCAGCAGCTTAGAGCCTTATCAGCCCCAGCATTTT.

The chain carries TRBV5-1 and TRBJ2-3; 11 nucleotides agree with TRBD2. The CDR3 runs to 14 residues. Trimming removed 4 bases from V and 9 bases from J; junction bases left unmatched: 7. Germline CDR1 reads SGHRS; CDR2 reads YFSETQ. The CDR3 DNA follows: TGCGCCAGCAGCGGTTCTAGCGGGAGGAACACGCAGTATTTT. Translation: CASSGSSGRNTQYF.

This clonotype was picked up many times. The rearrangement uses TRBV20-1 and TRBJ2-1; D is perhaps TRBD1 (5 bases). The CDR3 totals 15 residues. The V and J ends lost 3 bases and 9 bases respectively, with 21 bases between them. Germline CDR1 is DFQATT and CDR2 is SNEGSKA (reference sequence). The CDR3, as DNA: TGCAGTGCTAGCTTAGCAGGGATAGATTGGGGTGAGCAGTTCTTC. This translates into CSASLAGIDWGEQFF.

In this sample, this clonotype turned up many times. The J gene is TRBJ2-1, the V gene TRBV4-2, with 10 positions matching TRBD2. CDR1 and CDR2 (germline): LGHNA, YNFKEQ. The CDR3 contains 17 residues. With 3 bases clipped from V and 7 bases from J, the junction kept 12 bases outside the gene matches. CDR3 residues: CASSHVSGTSVLNEQFF. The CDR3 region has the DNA TGTGCCAGCAGCCACGTTAGCGGGACTAGCGTCTTGAATGAGCAGTTCTTC.

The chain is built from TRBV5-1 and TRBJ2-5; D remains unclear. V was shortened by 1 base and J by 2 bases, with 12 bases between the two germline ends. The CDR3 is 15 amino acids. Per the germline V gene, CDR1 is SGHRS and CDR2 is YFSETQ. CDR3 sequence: CASSLSAVGQETQYF. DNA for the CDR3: TGCGCCAGCAGCTTGTCGGCGGTTGGACAAGAGACCCAGTACTTC.

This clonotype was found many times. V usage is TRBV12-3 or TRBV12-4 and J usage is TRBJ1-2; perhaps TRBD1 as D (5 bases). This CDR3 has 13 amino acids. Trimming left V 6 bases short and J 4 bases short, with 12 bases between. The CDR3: CASSSGPFYGYTF. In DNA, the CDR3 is TGTGCCAGCAGCTCGGGACCGTTCTATGGCTACACCTTC.

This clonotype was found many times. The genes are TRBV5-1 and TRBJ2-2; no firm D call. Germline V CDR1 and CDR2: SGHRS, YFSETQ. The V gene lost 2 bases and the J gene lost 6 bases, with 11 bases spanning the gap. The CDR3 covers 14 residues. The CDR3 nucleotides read TGCGCCAGCAGCTTATTGTCTAGTCCCGGGGAGCTGTTTTTT. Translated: CASSLLSSPGELFF. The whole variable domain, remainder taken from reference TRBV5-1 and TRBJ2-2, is KAGVTQTPRYLIKTRGQQVTLSCSPISGHRSVSWYQQTPGQGLQFLFEYFSETQRNKGNFPGRFSGRQFSNSRSEMNVSTLELGDSALYLCASSLLSSPGELFFGEGSRLTVL.

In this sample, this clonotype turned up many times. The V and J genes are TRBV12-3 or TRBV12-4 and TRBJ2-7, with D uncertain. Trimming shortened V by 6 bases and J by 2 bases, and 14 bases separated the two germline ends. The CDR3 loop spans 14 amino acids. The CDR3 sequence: CASSLSRPAYEQYF. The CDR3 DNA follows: TGTGCCAGCAGCCTGTCCAGGCCAGCCTACGAGCAGTACTTC.

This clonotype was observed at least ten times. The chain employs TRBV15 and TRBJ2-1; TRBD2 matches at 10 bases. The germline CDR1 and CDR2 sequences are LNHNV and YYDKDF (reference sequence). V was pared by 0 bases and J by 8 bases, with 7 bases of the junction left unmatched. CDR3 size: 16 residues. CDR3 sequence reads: CATSREASGSLDEQFF. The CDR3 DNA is TGTGCCACCAGCAGAGAGGCTAGCGGGAGTCTGGATGAGCAGTTCTTC.

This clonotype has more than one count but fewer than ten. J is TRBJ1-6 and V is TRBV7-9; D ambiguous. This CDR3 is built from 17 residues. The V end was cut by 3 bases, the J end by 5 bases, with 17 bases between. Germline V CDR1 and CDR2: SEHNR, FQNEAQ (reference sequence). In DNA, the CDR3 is TGTGCCAGCAGCTTTTTTTCGAAGCATTCTCATAATTCACCCCTCCACTTT. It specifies CASSFFSKHSHNSPLHF.

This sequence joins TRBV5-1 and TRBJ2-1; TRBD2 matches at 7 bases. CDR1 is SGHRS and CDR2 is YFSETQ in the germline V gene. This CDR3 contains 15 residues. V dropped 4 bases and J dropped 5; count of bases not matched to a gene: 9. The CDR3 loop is CASSGGGGQDNEQFF. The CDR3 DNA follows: TGCGCCAGCAGCGGGGGGGGAGGTCAAGACAATGAGCAGTTCTTC.

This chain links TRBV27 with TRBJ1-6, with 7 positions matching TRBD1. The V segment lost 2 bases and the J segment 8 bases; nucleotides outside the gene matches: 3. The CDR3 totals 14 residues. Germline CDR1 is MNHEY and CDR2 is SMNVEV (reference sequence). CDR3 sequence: CASSLKTGYSPLHF. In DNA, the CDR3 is TGTGCCAGCAGTTTAAAGACAGGGTATTCACCCCTCCACTTT.

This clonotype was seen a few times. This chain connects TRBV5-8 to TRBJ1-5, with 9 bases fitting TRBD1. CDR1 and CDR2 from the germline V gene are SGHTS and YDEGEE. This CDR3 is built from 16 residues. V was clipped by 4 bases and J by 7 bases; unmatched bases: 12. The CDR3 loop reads CASSVGTGTQGQPQHF. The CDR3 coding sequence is TGTGCCAGCAGCGTGGGGACAGGGACACAGGGGCAGCCCCAGCATTTT.

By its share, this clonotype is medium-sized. The CDR3 bases are TGCAGTGCTAGGTCAGAGGGGACAAATGAAAAACTGTTTTTT. This encodes CSARSEGTNEKLFF. The rearrangement joins TRBV20-1 to TRBJ1-4; D might be TRBD1 (6 bases). Trimming cost V 3 bases and J 5 bases, with 13 bases left between them. The germline V gene has CDR1 DFQATT and CDR2 SNEGSKA (reference sequence). This CDR3 region has 14 residues.